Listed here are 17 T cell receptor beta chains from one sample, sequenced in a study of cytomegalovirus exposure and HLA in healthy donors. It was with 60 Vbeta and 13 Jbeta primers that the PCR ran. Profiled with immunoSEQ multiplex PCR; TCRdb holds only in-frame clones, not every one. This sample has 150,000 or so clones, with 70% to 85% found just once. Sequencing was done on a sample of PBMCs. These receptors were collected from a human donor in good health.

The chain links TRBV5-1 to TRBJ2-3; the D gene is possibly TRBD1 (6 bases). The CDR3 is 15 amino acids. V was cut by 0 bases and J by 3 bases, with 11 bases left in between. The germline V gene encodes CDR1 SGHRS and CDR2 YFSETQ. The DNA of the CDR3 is TGCGCCAGCAGCTTGGTGGGGGCCAGGACAGATACGCAGTATTTT. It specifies CASSLVGARTDTQYF.

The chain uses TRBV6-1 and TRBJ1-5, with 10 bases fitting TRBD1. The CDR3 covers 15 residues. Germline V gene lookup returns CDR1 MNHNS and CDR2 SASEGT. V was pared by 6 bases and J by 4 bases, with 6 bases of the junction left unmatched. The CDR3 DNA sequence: TGTGCCAGCAGCAATCCGGGACAGGGGAATCAGCCCCAGCATTTT. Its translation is CASSNPGQGNQPQHF.

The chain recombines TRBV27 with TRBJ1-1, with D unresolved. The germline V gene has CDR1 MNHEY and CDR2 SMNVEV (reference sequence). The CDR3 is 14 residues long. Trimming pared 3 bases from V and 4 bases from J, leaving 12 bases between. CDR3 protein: CASSFVGGSTEAFF. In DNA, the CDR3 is TGTGCCAGCAGTTTTGTCGGAGGGAGCACTGAAGCTTTCTTT.

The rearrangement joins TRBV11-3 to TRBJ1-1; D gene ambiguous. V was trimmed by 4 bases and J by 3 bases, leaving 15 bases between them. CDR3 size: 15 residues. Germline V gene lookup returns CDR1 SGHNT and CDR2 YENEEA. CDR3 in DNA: TGTGCCAGCAGCTGGAACGGGGATCCGGACACTGAAGCTTTCTTT. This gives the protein CASSWNGDPDTEAFF.

CDR3 DNA: TGTGCCAGCAGCCCGCCCCTTAGTCCCCGCGGGAGGAATGAGCAGTTCTTC. This codes for CASSPPLSPRGRNEQFF. The V call is TRBV7-8, the J call TRBJ2-1; 8 bases agree with TRBD2. CDR1 is SGHVS, CDR2 FQNEAQ, per germline. J gave up 7 bases and V 5 bases, and 16 bases lay outside the gene matches. This CDR3 has 17 residues.

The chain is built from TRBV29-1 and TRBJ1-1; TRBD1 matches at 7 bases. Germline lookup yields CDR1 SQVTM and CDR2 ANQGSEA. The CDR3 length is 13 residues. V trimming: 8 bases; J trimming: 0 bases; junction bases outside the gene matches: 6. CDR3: CSTRQGLNTEAFF. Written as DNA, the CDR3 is TGCAGCACCCGACAGGGACTGAACACTGAAGCTTTCTTT.

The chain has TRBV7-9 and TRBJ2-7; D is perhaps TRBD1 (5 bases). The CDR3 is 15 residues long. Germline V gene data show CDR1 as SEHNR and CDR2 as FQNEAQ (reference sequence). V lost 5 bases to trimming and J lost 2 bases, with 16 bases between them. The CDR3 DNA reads TGTGCCAGCAGCGCCAAGACCAGGGTCGCCTACGAGCAGTACTTC. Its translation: CASSAKTRVAYEQYF. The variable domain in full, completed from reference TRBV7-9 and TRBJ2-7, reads DTGVSQNPRHKITKRGQNVTFRCDPISEHNRLYWYRQTLGQGPEFLTYFQNEAQLEKSRLLSDRFSAERPKGSFSTLEIQRTEQGDSAMYLCASSAKTRVAYEQYFGPGTRLTVT.

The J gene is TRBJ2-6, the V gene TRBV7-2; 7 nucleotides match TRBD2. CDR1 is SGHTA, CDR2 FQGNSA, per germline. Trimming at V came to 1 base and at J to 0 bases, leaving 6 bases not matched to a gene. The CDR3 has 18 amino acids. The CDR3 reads CASSLDGGGFSGANVLTF. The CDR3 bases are TGTGCCAGCAGCTTAGATGGCGGGGGATTCTCTGGGGCCAACGTCCTGACTTTC.

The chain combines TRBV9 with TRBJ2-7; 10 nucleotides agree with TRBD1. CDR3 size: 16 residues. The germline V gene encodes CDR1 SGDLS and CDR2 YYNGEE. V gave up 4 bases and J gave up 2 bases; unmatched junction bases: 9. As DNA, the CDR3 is TGTGCCAGCAGCCGAGGGCCGGGACAGGGGACCTACGAGCAGTACTTC. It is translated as CASSRGPGQGTYEQYF.

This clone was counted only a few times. In DNA, the CDR3 is TGCGCCAGCAGAAACACAGGGGGGGCGAACTATGGCTACACCTTC. This encodes CASRNTGGANYGYTF. J is TRBJ1-2 and V is TRBV5-1, with 8 bases identical to TRBD1. After removal of 5 bases from V and 2 bases from J, the junction contained 8 bases not matched to a gene. Germline V gives CDR1 SGHRS, CDR2 YFSETQ. The CDR3 is 15 amino acids.

The CDR3 DNA reads TGTGCCAGCAGCCCCTCGGGGGGATCCTACGAGCAGTACTTC. This gives the protein CASSPSGGSYEQYF. The chain is built from TRBV7-6 and TRBJ2-7, with 7 bases lining up with TRBD2. V lost 5 bases, J lost 1 base, and 5 bases stayed unmatched. There are 14 residues in the CDR3. CDR1 is SGHVS, CDR2 FNYEAQ, per germline.

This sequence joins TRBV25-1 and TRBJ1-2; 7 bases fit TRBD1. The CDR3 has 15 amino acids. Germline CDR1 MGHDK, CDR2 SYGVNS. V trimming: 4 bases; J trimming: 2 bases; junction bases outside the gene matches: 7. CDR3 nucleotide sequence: TGTGCCAGCAGTGCCCCGACAGGGTGGAACTATGGCTACACCTTC. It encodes CASSAPTGWNYGYTF.

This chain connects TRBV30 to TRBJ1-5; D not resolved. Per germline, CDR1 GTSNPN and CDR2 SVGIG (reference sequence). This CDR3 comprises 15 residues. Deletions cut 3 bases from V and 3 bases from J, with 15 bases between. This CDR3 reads CAWSAPGVDNQPQHF. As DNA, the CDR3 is TGTGCCTGGAGCGCCCCCGGGGTGGACAATCAGCCCCAGCATTTT.

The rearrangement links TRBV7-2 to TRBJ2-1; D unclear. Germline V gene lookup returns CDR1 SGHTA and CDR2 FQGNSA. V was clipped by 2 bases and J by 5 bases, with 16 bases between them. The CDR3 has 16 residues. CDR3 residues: CASSLSDSYPDNEQFF. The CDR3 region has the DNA TGTGCCAGCAGCTTATCCGATTCCTATCCGGACAATGAGCAGTTCTTC.

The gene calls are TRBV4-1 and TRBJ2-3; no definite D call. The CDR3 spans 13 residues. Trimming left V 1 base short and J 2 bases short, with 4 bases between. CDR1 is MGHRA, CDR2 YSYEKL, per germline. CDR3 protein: CASSQGITDTQYF. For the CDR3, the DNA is TGCGCCAGCAGCCAAGGTATCACAGATACGCAGTATTTT.

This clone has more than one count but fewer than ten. The DNA of the CDR3 is TGTGCCTGGAGTGTGACTAGCGGGCAGACCCAGTACTTC. Amino acid sequence: CAWSVTSGQTQYF. V and J are TRBV30 and TRBJ2-5; 10 bases align to TRBD2. This CDR3 has 13 residues. The germline V gene encodes CDR1 GTSNPN and CDR2 SVGIG (reference sequence). The V segment lost 0 bases and the J segment 6 bases; nucleotides outside the gene matches: 1.

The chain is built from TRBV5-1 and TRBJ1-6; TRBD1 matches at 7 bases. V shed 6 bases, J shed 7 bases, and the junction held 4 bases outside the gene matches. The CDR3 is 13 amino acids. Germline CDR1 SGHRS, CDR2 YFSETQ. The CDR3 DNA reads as TGCGCCAGCACACGGGACAGCAATTCACCCCTCCACTTT. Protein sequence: CASTRDSNSPLHF.